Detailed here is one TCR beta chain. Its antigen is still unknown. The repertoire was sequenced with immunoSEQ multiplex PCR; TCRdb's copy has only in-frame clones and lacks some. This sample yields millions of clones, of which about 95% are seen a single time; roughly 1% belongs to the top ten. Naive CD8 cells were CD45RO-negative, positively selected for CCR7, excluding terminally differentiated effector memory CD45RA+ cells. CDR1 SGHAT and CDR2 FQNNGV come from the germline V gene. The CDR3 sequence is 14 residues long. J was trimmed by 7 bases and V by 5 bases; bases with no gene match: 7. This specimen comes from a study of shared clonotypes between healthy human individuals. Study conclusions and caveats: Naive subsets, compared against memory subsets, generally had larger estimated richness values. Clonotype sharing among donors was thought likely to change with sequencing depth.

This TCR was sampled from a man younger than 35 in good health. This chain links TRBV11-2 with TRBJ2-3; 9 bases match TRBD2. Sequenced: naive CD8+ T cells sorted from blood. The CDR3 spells CASSPSAGGHTQYF. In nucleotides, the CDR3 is TGTGCCAGCAGCCCCTCTGCGGGGGGGCATACGCAGTATTTT.